This T cell receptor beta chain was sequenced for a study of OX40 agonist ivuxolimab in advanced cancers. About the study: The study gave patients intravenous ivuxolimab at 0.01 to 10 mg/kg every 2 weeks.

Points from the study as a whole: Expanded clones were, on average, more numerous among CD8+ T cells than CD4+. In the expanded peripheral T cells, antigen specificity was never determined.

With regard to this clone: Its antigen is unidentified.

Autoimmune disease history or systemic immunosuppression led to patient exclusion. Only in-frame clones appear in the TCRdb table, and some are missing; sequencing was by immunoSEQ multiplex PCR. In the table there are about 69,000 clones, roughly 90% of which are singletons. Germline values: CDR1 ENHRY, CDR2 SYGVKD. Between the trimmed V and J ends, which lost 10 bases and 4 bases, there was a span of 14 bases. The CDR3 is made up of 13 amino acids. Source: CD4+ or CD8+ T cells sorted from blood, taken in a trial of the OX40 agonist ivuxolimab. This chain links TRBV10-3 with TRBJ1-3; maybe TRBD1 (5 bases). The TCR comes from an adult with an advanced solid tumor such as melanoma, head and neck, liver or kidney cancer. CDR3 loop: CATTTGGGNTIYF. The CDR3 region has the DNA TGTGCCACCACCACGGGGGGAGGAAACACCATATATTTT.